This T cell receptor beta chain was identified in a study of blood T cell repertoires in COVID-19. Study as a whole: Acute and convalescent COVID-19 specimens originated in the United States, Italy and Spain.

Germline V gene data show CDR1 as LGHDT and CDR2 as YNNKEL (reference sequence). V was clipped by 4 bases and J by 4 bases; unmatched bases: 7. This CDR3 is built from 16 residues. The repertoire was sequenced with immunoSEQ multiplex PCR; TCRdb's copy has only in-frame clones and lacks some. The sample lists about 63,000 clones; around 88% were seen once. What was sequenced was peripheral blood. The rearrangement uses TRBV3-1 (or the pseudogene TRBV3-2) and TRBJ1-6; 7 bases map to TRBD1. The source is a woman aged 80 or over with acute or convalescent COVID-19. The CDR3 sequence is CASSLSGTAYNSPLHF. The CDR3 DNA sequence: TGTGCCAGCAGCCTATCAGGGACAGCTTATAATTCACCCCTCCACTTT.